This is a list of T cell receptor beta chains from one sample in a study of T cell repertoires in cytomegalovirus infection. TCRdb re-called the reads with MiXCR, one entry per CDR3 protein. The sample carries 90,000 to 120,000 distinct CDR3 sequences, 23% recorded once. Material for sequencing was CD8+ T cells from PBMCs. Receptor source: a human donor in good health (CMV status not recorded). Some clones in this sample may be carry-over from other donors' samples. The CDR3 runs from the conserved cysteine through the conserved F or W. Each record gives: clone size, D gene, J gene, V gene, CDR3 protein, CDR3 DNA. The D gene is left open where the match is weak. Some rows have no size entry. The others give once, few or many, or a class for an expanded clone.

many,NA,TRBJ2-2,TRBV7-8,CASSSLNTGELFF,TGTGCCAGCAGCTCCTTGAACACCGGGGAGCTGTTTTTT
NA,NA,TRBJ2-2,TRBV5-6,CASRKDTGELFF,TGTGCCAGCCGCAAGGACACCGGGGAGCTGTTTTTT
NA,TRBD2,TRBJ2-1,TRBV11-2,CASSLKTSGRGYEQFF,TGTGCCAGCAGCTTAAAGACTAGCGGGAGGGGCTATGAGCAGTTCTTC
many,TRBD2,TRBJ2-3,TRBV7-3,CASSLIGSGVADTQYF,TGTGCCAGCAGCTTAATAGGTAGCGGGGTGGCAGATACGCAGTATTTT
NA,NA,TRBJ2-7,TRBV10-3,CAISESSEQYF,TGTGCCATCAGTGAGTCCTCCGAGCAGTACTTC
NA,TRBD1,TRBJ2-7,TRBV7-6,CASSGVGDRGAYEQYF,TGTGCCAGCAGCGGAGTAGGGGACAGGGGTGCCTACGAGCAGTACTTC
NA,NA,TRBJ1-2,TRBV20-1,CSARDGGPPYGYTF,TGCAGTGCTAGAGATGGGGGACCGCCCTATGGCTACACCTTC
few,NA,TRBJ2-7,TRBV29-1,CSVDFSAGASYEQYF,TGCAGCGTTGATTTCTCGGCAGGGGCTTCCTACGAGCAGTACTTC
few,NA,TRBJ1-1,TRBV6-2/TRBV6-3,CASSYTRTANTEAFF,TGTGCCAGCAGTTACACAAGGACGGCGAACACTGAAGCTTTCTTT
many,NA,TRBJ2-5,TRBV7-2,CASSRVSDPPLDTGETQYF,TGTGCCAGCAGCCGAGTTTCCGACCCCCCACTGGATACTGGAGAGACCCAGTACTTC
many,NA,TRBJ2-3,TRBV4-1,CASSQDFGGPGDTQYF,TGCGCCAGCAGCCAAGATTTCGGGGGGCCAGGTGATACGCAGTATTTT
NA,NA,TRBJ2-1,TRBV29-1,CSVRNDRGGDNEQFF,TGCAGCGTTCGAAATGATAGGGGGGGAGACAATGAGCAGTTCTTC
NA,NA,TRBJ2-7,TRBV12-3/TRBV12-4,CASSLGHSPFEQYF,TGTGCCAGCAGTTTAGGACATTCCCCCTTCGAGCAGTACTTC
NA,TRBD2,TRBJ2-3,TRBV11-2,CASSLSGGSTDTQYF,TGTGCCAGCAGCCTTAGCGGGGGGAGCACAGATACGCAGTATTTT
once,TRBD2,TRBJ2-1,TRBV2,CASREREGPAYNEQFF,TGTGCCAGCAGAGAGCGGGAGGGGCCGGCCTACAATGAGCAGTTCTTC
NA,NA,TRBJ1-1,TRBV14,CASSQDRAVAREAFF,TGTGCCAGCAGCCAAGACCGCGCAGTAGCACGAGAAGCTTTCTTT
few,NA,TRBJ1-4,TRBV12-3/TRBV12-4,CASSSGLGREKLFF,TGTGCCAGCAGTTCGGGCCTCGGGAGGGAAAAACTGTTTTTT
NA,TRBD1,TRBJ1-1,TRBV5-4,CASSFKRTGPEAFF,TGTGCCAGCAGCTTCAAACGGACAGGGCCTGAAGCTTTCTTT
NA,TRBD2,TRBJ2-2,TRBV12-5,CASGLRDYMNTGELFF,TGTGCTAGTGGTTTGCGGGACTATATGAACACCGGGGAGCTGTTTTTT
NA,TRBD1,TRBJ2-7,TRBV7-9,CASRAGGPLLYEQYF,TGTGCCAGCAGGGCAGGGGGTCCCCTCCTCTACGAGCAGTACTTC
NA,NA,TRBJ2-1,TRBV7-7,CASSDSPGNEQFF,TGTGCTAGCAGCGACTCGCCGGGGAATGAGCAGTTCTTC
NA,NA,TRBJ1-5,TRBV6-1,CASSYALGPKDDPQHF,TGTGCCAGCAGTTACGCCCTGGGGCCGAAGGATGACCCCCAGCATTTT
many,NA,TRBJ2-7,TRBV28,CASTPDSSYEQYF,TGTGCCAGCACCCCCGACAGTTCCTACGAGCAGTACTTC